One and the same sample provided the 5 T cell receptor beta chains below, sequenced in a study of technical replicates of blood from four donors. Produced via immunoSEQ multiplex PCR; TCRdb's table is partial and in-frame only. The repertoire holds around 68,000 clones, with about 97% as singletons. Sequences were obtained from T cells isolated from PBMCs. The receptors here all came from a human donor in good health.

The chain employs TRBV6-1 and TRBJ1-2; no clear D. The CDR3 sequence is 11 residues long. The germline V and J ends were trimmed by 5 bases and 6 bases, with 7 bases remaining between them. Germline V gene lookup returns CDR1 MNHNS and CDR2 SASEGT. CDR3 in DNA: TGTGCCAGCAGTTGGGCGAATGGCTACACCTTC. As protein: CASSWANGYTF.

The J gene is TRBJ2-5, the V gene TRBV6-5; D is undetermined. V was trimmed by 5 bases and J by 0 bases, leaving 10 bases between them. Per germline, CDR1 MNHEY and CDR2 SVGAGI. This CDR3 is 14 amino acids long. CDR3 bases: TGTGCCAGCAGTCAGGCCACCTACCAAGAGACCCAGTACTTC. Translation: CASSQATYQETQYF.

The chain carries TRBV30 and TRBJ2-3, with a weak D call TRBD2 (5 bases). The CDR3 has 13 amino acids. Trimming left V 4 bases short and J 9 bases short, with 17 bases between. The germline gives CDR1 GTSNPN, CDR2 SVGIG (reference sequence). The CDR3 sequence: CAWKLGPEGTQYF. The CDR3 DNA sequence: TGTGCCTGGAAACTAGGGCCTGAAGGGACGCAGTATTTT.

The rearrangement joins TRBV7-9 to TRBJ2-3; the match to TRBD2 covers 8 bases. The CDR3 length is 17 residues. V shed 0 bases, J shed 5 bases, and the junction held 10 bases outside the gene matches. In germline, CDR1 is SEHNR, CDR2 FQNEAQ (reference sequence). CDR3 coding DNA: TGTGCCAGCAGCTTAGCGGTATCGGGAGGGCCTGGAGATACGCAGTATTTT. Translation gives CASSLAVSGGPGDTQYF.

The gene calls are TRBV6-5 and TRBJ1-1; no clear D. Germline loops: CDR1 MNHEY, CDR2 SVGAGI. This CDR3 is built from 15 residues. Deletions cut 8 bases from V and 1 base from J, with 17 bases between. The CDR3 sequence: CASVPLSTGNTEAFF. The CDR3, as DNA: TGTGCCAGCGTACCACTATCCACGGGGAACACTGAAGCTTTCTTT.